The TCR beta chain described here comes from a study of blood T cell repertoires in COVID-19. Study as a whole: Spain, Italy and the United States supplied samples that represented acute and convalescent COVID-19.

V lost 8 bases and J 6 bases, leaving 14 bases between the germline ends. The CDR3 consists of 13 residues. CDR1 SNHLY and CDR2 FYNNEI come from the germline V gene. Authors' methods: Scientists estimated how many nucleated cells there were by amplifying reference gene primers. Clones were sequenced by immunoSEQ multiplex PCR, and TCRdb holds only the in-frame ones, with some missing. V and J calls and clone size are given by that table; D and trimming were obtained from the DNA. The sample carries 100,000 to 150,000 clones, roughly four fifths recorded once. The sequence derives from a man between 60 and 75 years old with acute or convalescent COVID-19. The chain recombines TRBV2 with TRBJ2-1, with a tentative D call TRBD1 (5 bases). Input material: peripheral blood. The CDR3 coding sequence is TGTGCCAGCCTTAGGACAACCGGCAATGAGCAGTTCTTC. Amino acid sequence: CASLRTTGNEQFF.